A selection of T cell receptor beta chains follows, all from one sample in a study of radiotherapy plus CTLA-4 blockade in lung cancer. Profiling relied on immunoSEQ multiplex PCR, and the TCRdb table lists in-frame clones only, not all of them. The sample consists of approximately 85,000 clones, about four fifths of them appearing once. The sequences come from peripheral blood, collected from a patient treated with radiotherapy plus ipilimumab. These receptors all come from a human donor with non-small cell lung cancer that progressed on radiotherapy plus ipilimumab. The CDR3 runs from the conserved cysteine through the conserved F or W. The D gene is left open where the match is weak. Only some rows state a clone size, as once, few, many or a class for expanded clones.

>once|TRBV27|16|TRBJ2-1|TRBD2
TGTGCCAGCAGTCCCTTCCGTAGCGGGGGGCGGGATGAGCAGTTCTTC
CASSPFRSGGRDEQFF
>NA|TRBV27|13|TRBJ1-2|NA
TGTGCCAGCAGTTTCGGGGGTTCATATGGCTACACCTTC
CASSFGGSYGYTF
>once|TRBV19|13|TRBJ1-6|TRBD1
TGTGCCAGTTCCGGGACAGGGTCCTCACCCCTCCACTTT
CASSGTGSSPLHF
>NA|TRBV7-3|13|TRBJ2-6|NA
TGTGCCAGCAGCCCTTCTGGGGCCAACGTCCTGACTTTC
CASSPSGANVLTF
>NA|TRBV15|15|TRBJ1-4|NA
TGTGCCACCAGCAGAGGGCGGGCAACTAATGAAAAACTGTTTTTT
CATSRGRATNEKLFF
>NA|TRBV6-5|14|TRBJ2-5|NA
TGTGCCAGCAGTTACTTCGGCGGGCAAGAGACCCAGTACTTC
CASSYFGGQETQYF
>NA|TRBV6-5|14|TRBJ1-2|TRBD1
TGTGCCAGCAGCCCCGGGGGACAGCGCTATGGCTACACCTTC
CASSPGGQRYGYTF
>NA|TRBV5-1|12|TRBJ2-5|NA
TGCGCCAGCAGCCCCACAGGGGAGACCCAGTACTTC
CASSPTGETQYF
>once|TRBV4-3|14|TRBJ1-1|NA
TGCGCCAGCAGCCAAGAGGAGGGCGCAACTGAAGCTTTCTTT
CASSQEEGATEAFF
>NA|TRBV9|14|TRBJ1-1|NA
TGTGCCAGCAGCGTAGAGGGGGGGAACACTGAAGCTTTCTTT
CASSVEGGNTEAFF
>NA|TRBV9|14|TRBJ1-2|NA
TGTGCCAGCAGCGTAGCTGGGGGGGGCTATGGCTACACCTTC
CASSVAGGGYGYTF
>NA|TRBV9|15|TRBJ1-1|NA
TGTGCCAGCAGCCCCCGAGGGTCGCAGAACACTGAAGCTTTCTTT
CASSPRGSQNTEAFF
>NA|TRBV7-6|16|TRBJ2-1|TRBD2
TGTGCCAGCAGCTTAGCGCCCGGACTAGCGAGCAATGAGCAGTTCTTC
CASSLAPGLASNEQFF
>NA|TRBV6-5|16|TRBJ1-2|TRBD1
TGTGCCAGCAGTTACTCCAGGACAGGGGGTAGCTACGGCTACACCTTC
CASSYSRTGGSYGYTF
>once|TRBV19|13|TRBJ1-1|TRBD1
TGTGCTGTGGGAAGACAGGGAGATACTGAAGCTTTCTTT
CAVGRQGDTEAFF
>NA|TRBV30|15|TRBJ2-7|NA
TGTGCCTGGAGTGTTCGAGGAGCCTCCCTAATAGGGCAGTACTTC
CAWSVRGASLIGQYF
>NA|TRBV9|16|TRBJ1-3|NA
TGTGCCAGCAGCGTAGTGGGGGGTTCACCTGGAAACACCATATATTTT
CASSVVGGSPGNTIYF
>NA|TRBV9|19|TRBJ2-7|NA
TGTGCCAGCAGCCCTCAAACCCCAGGTGTGTTAGGGAAGTCCTACGAGCAGTACTTC
CASSPQTPGVLGKSYEQYF
>NA|TRBV7-2|16|TRBJ2-1|NA
TGTGCCAGCAGCTTAATCACGGGTATCTCCTACAATGAGCAGTTCTTC
CASSLITGISYNEQFF
>once|TRBV7-8|13|TRBJ1-1|NA
TGTGCCAGCAGCAACGACGGATACACTGAAGCTTTCTTT
CASSNDGYTEAFF
>few|TRBV7-9|14|TRBJ2-7|NA
TGTGCCAGCAGCTCAGGGAGGACGGGAGCCGAGCAGTACTTC
CASSSGRTGAEQYF
>NA|TRBV2|13|TRBJ2-5|TRBD1
TGTGCCAGCACTGGGACAGCCCAAGAGACCCAGTACTTC
CASTGTAQETQYF
>once|TRBV7-2|15|TRBJ1-3|NA
TGTGCCAGCAGCTGGGGGCAGGGAACAGGAAACACCATATATTTT
CASSWGQGTGNTIYF
>once|TRBV4-1|16|TRBJ2-3|TRBD2
TGCGCCAGCAGCCAAGTCGCGGGGGGCCTCACAGATACGCAGTATTTT
CASSQVAGGLTDTQYF
>NA|TRBV9|14|TRBJ1-2|NA
TGTGCCAGCAGCCCGGCGGCCGGAAACTATGGCTACACCTTC
CASSPAAGNYGYTF
>NA|TRBV28|14|TRBJ1-5|TRBD1
TGTGCCAGCAGAGGACAGGGAGCAGCTCAGCCCCAGCATTTT
CASRGQGAAQPQHF
>NA|TRBV10-1|17|TRBJ2-5|TRBD1
TGCGCCAGCCCCTTTCAGACGGACAGGGAGCTAGGGGAGACCCAGTACTTC
CASPFQTDRELGETQYF
>NA|TRBV7-3|15|TRBJ2-3|NA
TGTGCCAGCAGCCCCTACCCGGGACAAGCAGATACGCAGTATTTT
CASSPYPGQADTQYF
>NA|TRBV6-5|14|TRBJ2-7|TRBD1
TGTGCCAGCAGTGTTGACAGGGGTGCTTACGAGCAGTACTTC
CASSVDRGAYEQYF
>NA|TRBV19|17|TRBJ1-5|NA
TGTGCCAGTAGTATGAGGGGCCGGGCCTGGGGCAATCAGCCCCAGCATTTT
CASSMRGRAWGNQPQHF